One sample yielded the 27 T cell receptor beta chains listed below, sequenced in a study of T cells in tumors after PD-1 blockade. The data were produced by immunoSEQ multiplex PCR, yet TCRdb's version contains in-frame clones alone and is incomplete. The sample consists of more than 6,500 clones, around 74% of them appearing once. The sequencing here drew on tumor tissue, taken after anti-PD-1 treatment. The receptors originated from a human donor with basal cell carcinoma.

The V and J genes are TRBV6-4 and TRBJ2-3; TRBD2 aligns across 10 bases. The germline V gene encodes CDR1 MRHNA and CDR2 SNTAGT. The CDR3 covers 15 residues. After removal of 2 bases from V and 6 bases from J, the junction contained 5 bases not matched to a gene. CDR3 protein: CASSDGAGGPDTQYF. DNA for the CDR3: TGTGCCAGCAGTGACGGAGCGGGAGGGCCGGATACGCAGTATTTT.

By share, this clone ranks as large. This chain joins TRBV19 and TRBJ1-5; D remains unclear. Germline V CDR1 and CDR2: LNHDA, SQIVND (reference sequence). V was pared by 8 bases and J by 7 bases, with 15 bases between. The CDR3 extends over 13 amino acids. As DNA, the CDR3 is TGTGCCAGTGGTACCTCCCCCCCGCAGCCCCAGCATTTT. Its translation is CASGTSPPQPQHF.

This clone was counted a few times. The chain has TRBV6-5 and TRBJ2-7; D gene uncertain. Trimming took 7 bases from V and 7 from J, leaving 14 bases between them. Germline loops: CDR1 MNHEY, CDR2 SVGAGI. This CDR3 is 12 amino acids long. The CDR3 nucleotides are TGTGCCAGCACCCCGTCGCTGGAGGAGCAGTACTTC. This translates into CASTPSLEEQYF.

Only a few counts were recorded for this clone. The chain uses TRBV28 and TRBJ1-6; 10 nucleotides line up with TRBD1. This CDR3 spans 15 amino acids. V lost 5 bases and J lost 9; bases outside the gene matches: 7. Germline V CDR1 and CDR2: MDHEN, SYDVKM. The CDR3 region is CASSPTGTGASPLHF. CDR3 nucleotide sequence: TGTGCCAGCAGTCCCACCGGGACAGGGGCTTCACCCCTCCACTTT.

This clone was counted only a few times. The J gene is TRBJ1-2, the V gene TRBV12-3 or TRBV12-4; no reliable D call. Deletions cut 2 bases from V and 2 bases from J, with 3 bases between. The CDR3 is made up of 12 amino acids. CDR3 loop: CASSLWNYGYTF. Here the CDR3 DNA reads TGTGCCAGCAGTTTATGGAACTATGGCTACACCTTC.

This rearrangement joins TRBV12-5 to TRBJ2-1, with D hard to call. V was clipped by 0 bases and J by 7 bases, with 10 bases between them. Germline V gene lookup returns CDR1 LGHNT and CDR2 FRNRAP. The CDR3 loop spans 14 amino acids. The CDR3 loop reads CASGLVQTRNEQFF. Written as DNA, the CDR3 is TGTGCTAGTGGTTTGGTACAGACTCGGAATGAGCAGTTCTTC.

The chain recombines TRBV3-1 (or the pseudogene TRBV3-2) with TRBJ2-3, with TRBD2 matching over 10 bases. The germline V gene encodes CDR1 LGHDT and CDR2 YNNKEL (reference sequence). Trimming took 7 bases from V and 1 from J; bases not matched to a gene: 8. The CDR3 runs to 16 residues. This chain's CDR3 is CASKTSTSGGTDTQYF. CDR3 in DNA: TGTGCCAGCAAAACCTCTACTAGCGGGGGCACAGATACGCAGTATTTT.

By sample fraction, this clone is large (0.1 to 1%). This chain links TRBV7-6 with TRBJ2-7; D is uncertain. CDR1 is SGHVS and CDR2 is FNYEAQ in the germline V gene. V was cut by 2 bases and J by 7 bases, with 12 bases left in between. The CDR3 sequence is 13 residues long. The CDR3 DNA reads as TGTGCCAGCAGCTTAAAGCACCCCTTAGAGCAGTACTTC. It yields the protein CASSLKHPLEQYF.

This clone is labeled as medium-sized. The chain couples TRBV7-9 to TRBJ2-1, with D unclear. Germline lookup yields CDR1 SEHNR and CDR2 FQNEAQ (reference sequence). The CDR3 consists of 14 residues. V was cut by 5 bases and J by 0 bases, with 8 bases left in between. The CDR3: CASSQTSSYNEQFF. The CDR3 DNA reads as TGTGCCAGCAGCCAAACCAGCTCCTACAATGAGCAGTTCTTC.

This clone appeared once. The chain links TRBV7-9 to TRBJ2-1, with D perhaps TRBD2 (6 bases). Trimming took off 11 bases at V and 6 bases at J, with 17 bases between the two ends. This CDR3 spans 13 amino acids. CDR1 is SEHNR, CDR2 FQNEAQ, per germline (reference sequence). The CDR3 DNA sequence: TGTGCCGGGCGGCGGGGAGCGGGCAATGAGCAGTTCTTC. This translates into CAGRRGAGNEQFF.

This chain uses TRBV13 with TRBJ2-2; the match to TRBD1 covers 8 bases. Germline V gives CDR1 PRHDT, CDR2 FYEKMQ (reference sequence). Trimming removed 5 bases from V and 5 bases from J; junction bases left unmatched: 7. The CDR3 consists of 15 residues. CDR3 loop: CASSQGTGRTGELFF. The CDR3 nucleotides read TGTGCCAGCAGCCAGGGGACAGGCCGAACCGGGGAGCTGTTTTTT.

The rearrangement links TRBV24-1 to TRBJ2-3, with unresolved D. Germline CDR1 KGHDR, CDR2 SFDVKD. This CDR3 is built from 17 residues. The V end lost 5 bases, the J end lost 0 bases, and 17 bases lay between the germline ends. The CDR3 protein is CATSVRHRLNSTDTQYF. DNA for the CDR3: TGTGCCACCAGTGTTCGCCACCGGTTAAATAGCACAGATACGCAGTATTTT.

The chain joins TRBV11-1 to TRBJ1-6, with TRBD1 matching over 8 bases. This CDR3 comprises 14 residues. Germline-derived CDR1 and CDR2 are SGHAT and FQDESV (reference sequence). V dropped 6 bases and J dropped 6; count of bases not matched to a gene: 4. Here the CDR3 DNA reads TGTGCCAGCAGACTTGACAGGGGTAATTCACCCCTCCACTTT. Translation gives CASRLDRGNSPLHF.

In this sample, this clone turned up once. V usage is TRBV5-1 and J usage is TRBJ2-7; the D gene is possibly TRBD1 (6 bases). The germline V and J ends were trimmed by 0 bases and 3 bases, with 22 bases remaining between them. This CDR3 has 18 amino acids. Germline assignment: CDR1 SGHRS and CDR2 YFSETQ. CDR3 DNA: TGCGCCAGCAGCTTGGTTGACCAATCCAGGCCGACAGGCTACGAGCAGTACTTC. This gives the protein CASSLVDQSRPTGYEQYF.

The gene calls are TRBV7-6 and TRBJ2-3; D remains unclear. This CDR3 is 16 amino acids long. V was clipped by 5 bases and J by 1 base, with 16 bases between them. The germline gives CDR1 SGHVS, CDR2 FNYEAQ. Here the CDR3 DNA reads TGTGCCAGCAGCCCTTACAATAAGCCAGGCACAGATACGCAGTATTTT. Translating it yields CASSPYNKPGTDTQYF.

DNA of the CDR3: TGCGCCAGCAGTGATTCCGGATCGGGCTACGAGCAGTACTTC. Translation gives CASSDSGSGYEQYF. The chain recombines TRBV10-2 with TRBJ2-7, with D unresolved. The CDR3 has 14 amino acids. The germline V and J ends were trimmed by 3 bases and 3 bases, with 12 bases remaining between them. Per germline, CDR1 WSHSY and CDR2 SAAADI.

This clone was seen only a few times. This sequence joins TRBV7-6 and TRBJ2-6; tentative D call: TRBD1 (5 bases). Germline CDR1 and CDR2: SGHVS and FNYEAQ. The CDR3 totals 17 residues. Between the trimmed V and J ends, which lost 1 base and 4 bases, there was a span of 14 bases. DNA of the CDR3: TGTGCCAGCAGCTTAGGGGCAGGGTCCACCGGGGCCAACGTCCTGACTTTC. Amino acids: CASSLGAGSTGANVLTF.

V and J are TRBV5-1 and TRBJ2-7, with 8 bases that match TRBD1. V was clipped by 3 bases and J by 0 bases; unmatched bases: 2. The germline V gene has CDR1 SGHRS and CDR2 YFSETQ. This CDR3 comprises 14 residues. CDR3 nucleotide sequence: TGCGCCAGCAGCTGGACAGGGACCTCCTACGAGCAGTACTTC. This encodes CASSWTGTSYEQYF.

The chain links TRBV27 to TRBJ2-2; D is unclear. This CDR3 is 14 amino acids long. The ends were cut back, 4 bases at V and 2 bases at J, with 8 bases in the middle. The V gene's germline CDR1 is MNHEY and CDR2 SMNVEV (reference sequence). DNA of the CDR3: TGTGCCAGCAGTTGGTCTGCTAACACCGGGGAGCTGTTTTTT. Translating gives CASSWSANTGELFF.

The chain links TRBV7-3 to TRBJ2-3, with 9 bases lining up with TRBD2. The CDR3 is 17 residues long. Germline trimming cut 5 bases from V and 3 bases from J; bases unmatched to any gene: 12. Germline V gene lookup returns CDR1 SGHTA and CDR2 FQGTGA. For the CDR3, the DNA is TGTGCCAGCAGCCCAAGGGCTGGGCTAGCGGGGACAGATACGCAGTATTTT. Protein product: CASSPRAGLAGTDTQYF.

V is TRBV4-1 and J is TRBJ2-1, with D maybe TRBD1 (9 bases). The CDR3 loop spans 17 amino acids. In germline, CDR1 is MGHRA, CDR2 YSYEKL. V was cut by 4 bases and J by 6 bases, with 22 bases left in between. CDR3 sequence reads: CASSPRGGTGFSNEQFF. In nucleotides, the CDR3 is TGCGCCAGCAGCCCCCGCGGGGGGACAGGGTTCTCCAATGAGCAGTTCTTC.

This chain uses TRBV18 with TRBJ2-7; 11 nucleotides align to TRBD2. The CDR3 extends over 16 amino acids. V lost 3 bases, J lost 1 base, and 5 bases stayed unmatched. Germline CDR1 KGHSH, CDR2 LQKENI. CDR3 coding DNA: TGTGCCAGCTCACCCCCAATAGCGGGAGGGTCCTACGAGCAGTACTTC. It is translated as CASSPPIAGGSYEQYF.

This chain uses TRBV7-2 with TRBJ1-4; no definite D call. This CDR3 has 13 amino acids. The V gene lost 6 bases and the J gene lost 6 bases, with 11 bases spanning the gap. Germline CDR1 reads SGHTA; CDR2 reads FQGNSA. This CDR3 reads CASRRGPDEKLFF. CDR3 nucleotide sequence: TGTGCCAGCAGACGCGGACCAGATGAAAAACTGTTTTTT.

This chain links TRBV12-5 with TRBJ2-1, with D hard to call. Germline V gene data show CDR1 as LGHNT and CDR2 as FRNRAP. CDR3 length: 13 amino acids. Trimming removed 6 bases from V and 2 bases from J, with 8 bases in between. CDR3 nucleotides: TGTGCTAGTGGCCAGGACGCCTACAATGAGCAGTTCTTC. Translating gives CASGQDAYNEQFF.

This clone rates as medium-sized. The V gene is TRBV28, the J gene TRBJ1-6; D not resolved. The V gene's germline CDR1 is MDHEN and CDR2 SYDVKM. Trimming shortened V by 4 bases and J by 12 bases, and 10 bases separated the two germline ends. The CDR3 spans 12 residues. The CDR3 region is CASSSPLVPLHF. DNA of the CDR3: TGTGCCAGCAGTTCACCCCTAGTACCCCTCCACTTT.

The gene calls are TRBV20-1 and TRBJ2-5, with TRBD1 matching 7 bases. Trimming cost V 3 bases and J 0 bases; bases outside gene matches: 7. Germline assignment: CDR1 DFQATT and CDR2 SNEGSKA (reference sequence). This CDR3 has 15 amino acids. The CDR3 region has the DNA TGCAGTGCTAGTGGGCAGGGGGAGTACCAAGAGACCCAGTACTTC. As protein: CSASGQGEYQETQYF.

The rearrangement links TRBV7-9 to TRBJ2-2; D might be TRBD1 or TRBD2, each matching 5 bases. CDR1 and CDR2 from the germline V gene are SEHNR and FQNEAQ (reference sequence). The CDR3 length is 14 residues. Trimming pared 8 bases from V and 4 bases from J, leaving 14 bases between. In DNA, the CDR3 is TGTGCCAGCGGGACGGGCCCGCTCACCGGGGAGCTGTTTTTT. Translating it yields CASGTGPLTGELFF.